Listed below are T cell receptor beta chains from one sample, sequenced in a study of blood T cell repertoires in COVID-19. TCRdb's copy holds only in-frame clones and misses some; the assay was immunoSEQ multiplex PCR. The sample contains about 60,000 clones, roughly 88% of which appear only once. Input material: peripheral blood. The receptors shown here come from a man younger than 45 with COVID-19, enrolled during active disease. Both conserved end residues are part of each CDR3. D genes are given only for firm matches. Only part of the rows carry a size: once, few, many, or a class if the clone is expanded.

>NA|TRBV2|TRBJ2-2|NA
CASRDFSNTGELFF
TGTGCCTCCCGGGACTTCTCGAACACCGGGGAGCTGTTTTTT
>NA|TRBV30|TRBJ1-5|NA
CAWSLQGHQPQHF
TGTGCCTGGAGTTTACAGGGTCATCAGCCCCAGCATTTT
>TRBD1|TRBV7-9|TRBJ2-7|NA
CASSPRQGIYEQYF
TGTGCCAGCAGCCCCCGACAGGGTATCTACGAGCAGTACTTC
>NA|TRBV19|TRBJ1-4|NA
CASSRYLGPNEKLFF
TGTGCCAGTAGTCGATACCTGGGGCCTAATGAAAAACTGTTTTTT
>NA|TRBV27|TRBJ2-2|NA
CASSPSLTGELFF
TGTGCCAGCAGCCCTAGCCTCACCGGGGAGCTGTTTTTT
>NA|TRBV2|TRBJ2-3|NA
CASSEVGVRSDTQYF
TGTGCCAGCAGTGAGGTGGGAGTGAGGTCAGATACGCAGTATTTT
>TRBD1|TRBV7-9|TRBJ1-1|NA
CASSLAGTGGYTEAFF
TGTGCCAGCAGCTTAGCGGGGACAGGGGGGTACACTGAAGCTTTCTTT
>NA|TRBV18|TRBJ2-1|NA
CASSPGSGSSYNEQFF
TGTGCCAGCTCACCAGGGTCCGGGAGCAGCTACAATGAGCAGTTCTTC
>TRBD1|TRBV27|TRBJ2-2|NA
CATGTGPPVGGLFF
TGTGCCACCGGGACAGGACCGCCCGTGGGCGGGCTGTTTTTT
>NA|TRBV28|TRBJ1-1|NA
CASSFARGTEAFF
TGTGCCAGCAGTTTTGCCAGAGGCACTGAAGCTTTCTTT
>TRBD2|TRBV27|TRBJ2-1|NA
CASASISGSTYNEQFF
TGTGCCAGCGCCTCCATTAGCGGGTCTACCTACAATGAGCAGTTCTTC
>NA|TRBV19|TRBJ1-1|NA
CASSPDGDTEAFF
TGTGCCAGTAGCCCGGACGGGGACACTGAAGCTTTCTTT
>NA|TRBV7-7|TRBJ2-3|NA
CASSPGGGESDTQYF
TGTGCTAGCAGCCCCGGAGGGGGCGAATCAGATACGCAGTATTTT
>TRBD1|TRBV9|TRBJ1-2|NA
CASSPDRGGRMWGYTF
TGTGCCAGCAGCCCGGACAGGGGCGGCAGGATGTGGGGCTACACCTTC
>NA|TRBV2|TRBJ1-3|few
CASSQTGSSGNTIYF
TGTGCCAGCAGTCAAACAGGGAGCTCTGGAAACACCATATATTTT
>TRBD1|TRBV6-5|TRBJ2-1|NA
CASRRDRGVDEQFF
TGTGCCAGCAGACGGGACAGGGGAGTCGATGAGCAGTTCTTC
>TRBD2|TRBV7-2|TRBJ2-1|NA
CASSPPGLAGNEQFF
TGTGCCAGCAGCCCGCCGGGACTAGCGGGTAATGAGCAGTTCTTC
>TRBD1|TRBV28|TRBJ1-4|NA
CASSVRTGGVEKLFF
TGTGCCAGCAGTGTACGGACAGGGGGTGTGGAAAAACTGTTTTTT
>NA|TRBV28|TRBJ2-1|NA
CASSFTRVNEQFF
TGTGCCAGCAGTTTCACTAGAGTTAATGAGCAGTTCTTC
>NA|TRBV4-1|TRBJ2-1|NA
CASSQWARPEQFF
TGCGCCAGCAGCCAGTGGGCCCGGCCAGAGCAGTTCTTC
>NA|TRBV18|TRBJ1-2|NA
CASSPQGDGYTF
TGTGCCAGCTCACCACAGGGGGATGGCTACACCTTC
>NA|TRBV30|TRBJ2-7|NA
CAWSPRRGRYEQYF
TGTGCCTGGAGTCCCCGGAGGGGCCGCTACGAGCAGTACTTC
>TRBD1|TRBV14|TRBJ1-1|NA
CASRPTGTGRMEAFF
TGTGCCAGCAGACCTACTGGGACAGGCAGGATGGAAGCTTTCTTT
>NA|TRBV9|TRBJ2-1|NA
CASSVHSGAGDEQFF
TGTGCCAGCAGCGTCCATAGCGGCGCCGGCGATGAGCAGTTCTTC
>NA|TRBV29-1|TRBJ1-1|NA
CSASHSNTEAFF
TGCAGCGCATCCCACAGTAACACTGAAGCTTTCTTT
>NA|TRBV10-3|TRBJ2-5|NA
CAISGQTKETQYF
TGTGCCATCAGTGGGCAGACAAAAGAGACCCAGTACTTC
>TRBD2|TRBV29-1|TRBJ2-7|few
CSGWGGSGNEQYF
TGCAGCGGTTGGGGCGGGAGTGGCAACGAGCAGTACTTC
>NA|TRBV10-3|TRBJ2-5|once
CAIRISGTREETQYF
TGTGCCATCAGAATATCCGGGACTCGCGAAGAGACCCAGTACTTC
>TRBD2|TRBV9|TRBJ2-3|NA
CASSVSWTSGYTDTQYF
TGTGCCAGCAGCGTATCCTGGACTAGCGGTTACACAGATACGCAGTATTTT
>NA|TRBV9|TRBJ2-1|NA
CASSVVAAALNEQFF
TGTGCCAGCAGCGTTGTAGCGGCAGCCCTTAATGAGCAGTTCTTC
>NA|TRBV6-5|TRBJ2-3|NA
CASIGGSTDTQYF
TGTGCCAGCATCGGCGGGAGCACAGATACGCAGTATTTT
>TRBD2|TRBV4-1|TRBJ2-1|NA
CASSLGTSGRGDEQFF
TGCGCCAGCAGCCTTGGGACTAGCGGGAGGGGGGATGAGCAGTTCTTC
>TRBD1|TRBV6-5|TRBJ1-3|NA
CASRQGAPSGNTIYF
TGTGCCAGCAGACAGGGGGCCCCCTCTGGAAACACCATATATTTT
>NA|TRBV2|TRBJ2-1|NA
CASSLASEQFF
TGTGCCAGCAGTTTGGCTAGCGAGCAGTTCTTC
>NA|TRBV2|TRBJ1-3|NA
CASSEDGVNTIYF
TGTGCCAGCAGTGAAGACGGGGTAAACACCATATATTTT
>NA|TRBV29-1|TRBJ2-7|NA
CSVEAGAYEQYF
TGCAGCGTTGAAGCGGGAGCCTACGAGCAGTACTTC
>NA|TRBV10-3|TRBJ1-5|NA
CAIQLTHDQPQHF
TGTGCCATCCAACTTACCCACGATCAGCCCCAGCATTTT
>TRBD1|TRBV27|TRBJ2-7|NA
CASSGTDHYEQYF
TGTGCCAGCAGTGGGACAGACCACTACGAGCAGTACTTC
>TRBD2|TRBV4-1|TRBJ2-7|NA
CASSRTSGSSYEQYF
TGCGCCAGCAGCCGGACTAGCGGGAGTTCCTACGAGCAGTACTTC
>TRBD1|TRBV28|TRBJ2-2|NA
CASTPMGQGRTGELFF
TGTGCCAGCACTCCCATGGGACAGGGGCGGACCGGGGAGCTGTTTTTT
>TRBD2|TRBV7-3|TRBJ2-5|NA
CASSPGVAGAQETQYF
TGTGCCAGCAGCCCCGGGGTAGCGGGAGCCCAAGAGACCCAGTACTTC
>NA|TRBV4-3|TRBJ2-2|NA
CASSPEGSSNTGELFF
TGCGCCAGCAGCCCGGAAGGTAGCTCCAACACCGGGGAGCTGTTTTTT
>TRBD2|TRBV4-2|TRBJ2-1|NA
CASSYQRGSSYNEQFF
TGTGCCAGCAGCTATCAGCGGGGGAGCTCCTACAATGAGCAGTTCTTC
>NA|TRBV11-2|TRBJ2-1|NA
CASSLGGGSSEQFF
TGTGCCAGCAGCTTAGGGGGAGGCTCCAGTGAGCAGTTCTTC
>TRBD1|TRBV5-4|TRBJ2-7|NA
CASSQDRGAYEQYF
TGTGCCAGCAGCCAGGACAGGGGGGCATACGAGCAGTACTTC
>NA|TRBV27|TRBJ2-3|NA
CASSFGGGSTDTQYF
TGTGCCAGCAGTTTTGGAGGCGGGAGCACAGATACGCAGTATTTT
>TRBD1|TRBV5-1|TRBJ1-5|NA
CASSLGDRIDQPQHF
TGCGCCAGCAGCTTAGGGGACAGGATCGATCAGCCCCAGCATTTT
>TRBD1|TRBV6-5|TRBJ1-6|NA
CASMDRGNSPLHF
TGTGCCAGCATGGACAGGGGTAATTCACCCCTCCACTTT
>TRBD1|TRBV27|TRBJ1-1|NA
CASTDRVGNTEAFF
TGTGCCAGCACCGACAGGGTTGGGAACACTGAAGCTTTCTTT
>NA|TRBV19|TRBJ2-7|NA
CASSMAGLTYEQYF
TGTGCCAGTAGTATGGCAGGTCTTACCTACGAGCAGTACTTC
>TRBD1|TRBV9|TRBJ1-3|NA
CASSLQGGVGNTIYF
TGTGCCAGCAGTTTGCAGGGGGGTGTTGGAAACACCATATATTTT
>NA|TRBV5-1|TRBJ1-4|NA
CASSLARGANNEKLFF
TGCGCCAGCAGCTTGGCCCGGGGGGCGAATAATGAAAAACTGTTTTTT
>TRBD2|TRBV7-9|TRBJ2-1|NA
CASSLATSGNNEQFF
TGTGCCAGCAGCTTAGCGACTAGCGGGAACAATGAGCAGTTCTTC
>NA|TRBV7-8|TRBJ1-1|NA
CASSGGAGGEAFF
TGTGCCAGCAGCGGGGGGGCAGGAGGTGAAGCTTTCTTT
>TRBD1|TRBV4-2|TRBJ2-7|NA
CASSQAGTGGTEQYF
TGTGCCAGCAGCCAAGCTGGGACAGGGGGGACCGAGCAGTACTTC
>TRBD1|TRBV11-2|TRBJ1-1|NA
CASSSDREKVFF
TGTGCCAGCAGCTCGGACAGGGAGAAAGTTTTCTTT
>NA|TRBV19|TRBJ2-7|once
CASSGAQGMNEQYF
TGTGCCAGTAGTGGGGCACAGGGAATGAACGAGCAGTACTTC
>NA|TRBV9|TRBJ2-2|NA
CASSVVQTTGELFF
TGTGCCAGCAGCGTAGTACAGACCACCGGGGAGCTGTTTTTT